Listed below are T cell receptor beta chains from one sample, sequenced in a study of T cell repertoires in cytomegalovirus infection. Which antigens these TCRs recognize remains unknown. TCRdb used MiXCR to reprocess the reads, holding one entry per CDR3 protein. The sample lists about a million distinct CDR3 sequences; around 32% were seen once. The specimen comprised cultured CD8+ T cells from PBMCs, sampled from culture after CMV antigen stimulation. The receptors here all came from a human donor in good health (CMV status not recorded). Some clones in this sample may be carry-over from other donors' samples. Both conserved end residues are part of each CDR3. A D gene is named only where the DNA matches it firmly. Where a row states a size, it is once, few, many or the class of an expanded clone; other rows omit it.

TRBV10-3	.	.	TRBJ2-3	TGTGCCATCACCCCGGGCCCCGGGGCAGATACGCAGTATTTT	CAITPGPGADTQYF
TRBV6-1	.	once	TRBJ2-7	TGTGCCAGCAGGGACAGATACTCCTACGAGCAGTACTTC	CASRDRYSYEQYF
TRBV19	.	few	TRBJ2-7	TGTGCCAGTAGTGTGACAGGGGACTACTACGAGCAGTACTTC	CASSVTGDYYEQYF
TRBV20-1	.	.	TRBJ2-1	TGCAGTGCTAGAGATCGGGGGGACCCCAGGGGTGAGCAGTTCTTC	CSARDRGDPRGEQFF
TRBV6-5	TRBD2	.	TRBJ2-3	TGTGCCAGCAGTGAAGGTAGCGTGCGCGGGAGGACAGATACGCAGTATTTT	CASSEGSVRGRTDTQYF
TRBV12-3/TRBV12-4	.	few	TRBJ2-7	TGTGCCAGCAGCATCGGGACCTACGAGCAGTACTTC	CASSIGTYEQYF
TRBV27	.	.	TRBJ2-3	TGTGCCAGTCTAGGGGGATCTAGCACAGATACGCAGTATTTT	CASLGGSSTDTQYF
TRBV29-1	.	once	TRBJ2-2	TGCAGCGCCGCGGTCAGCACCGGGGAGCTGTTTTTT	CSAAVSTGELFF
TRBV6-1	.	few	TRBJ1-3	TGTGCCAGCAGTGACCCCTACCACGTCCCGGGACAACTCTCTGGAAACACCATATATTTT	CASSDPYHVPGQLSGNTIYF
TRBV6-2/TRBV6-3	.	.	TRBJ1-5	TGTGCCAGCAGTTCCACTGACGGGAGGAAGCCCCAGCATTTT	CASSSTDGRKPQHF
TRBV4-1	TRBD1	.	TRBJ1-1	TGCGCCAGCAGCCAAGATTCTTGGACAGGAGCCGATGAAGCTTTCTTT	CASSQDSWTGADEAFF
TRBV4-2	.	.	TRBJ1-2	TGTGCCAGCAGCCAACGCCGGGAACAGGGCTTTGGCTACACCTTC	CASSQRREQGFGYTF
TRBV29-1	TRBD2	.	TRBJ2-1	TGCAGCGTTGAAGCGGGGACTAAAGATTACCTGGATGAGCAGTTCTTC	CSVEAGTKDYLDEQFF
TRBV12-3/TRBV12-4	.	few	TRBJ1-5	TGTGCCAGCAGTTTCGGGGAACCGGGAGACAATCAGCCCCAGCATTTT	CASSFGEPGDNQPQHF
TRBV7-8	TRBD1	many	TRBJ2-4	TGTGCCAGCAGCCCAGGGACAGGGCTAGCCAAAAACATTCAGTACTTC	CASSPGTGLAKNIQYF
TRBV20-1	TRBD1	.	TRBJ1-2	TGCAGTGCTAGGGTTCAGGGGGCGGGCGGCTACACCTTC	CSARVQGAGGYTF
TRBV7-6	.	few	TRBJ2-2	TGTGCCAGCACGGGGAGGCCGAACACCGGGGAGCTGTTTTTT	CASTGRPNTGELFF
TRBV7-8	TRBD1	.	TRBJ2-2	TGTGCCAGCAGCCCGCAGGGGGCCGGGGAGCTGTTTTTT	CASSPQGAGELFF
TRBV11-1	.	few	TRBJ2-7	TGTGCCAGCAGCTTGGGCTGGTTATCCTACGAGCAGTACTTC	CASSLGWLSYEQYF
TRBV19	TRBD1	.	TRBJ1-1	TGTGCCAGTAGTGTACAGGGGGCGAACACTGAAGCTTTCTTT	CASSVQGANTEAFF
TRBV7-9	TRBD1	many	TRBJ2-1	TGTGCCAGCAGCCGACCCGACAGGGGGTACAATGAGCAGTTCTTC	CASSRPDRGYNEQFF
TRBV6-5	TRBD1	.	TRBJ2-7	TGTGCCAGCAGTTACCTTGACAGGGAAGGAGAGCAGTACTTC	CASSYLDREGEQYF
TRBV29-1	TRBD1	.	TRBJ1-2	TGCAGCGCCGGGGACAGGGAGGACTATGGCTACACCTTC	CSAGDREDYGYTF
TRBV27	.	few	TRBJ1-5	TGTGCCAGCAGTTTATTGTCCGGGGGCCACCCCAGCAATCAGCCCCAGCATTTT	CASSLLSGGHPSNQPQHF
TRBV6-5	TRBD2	.	TRBJ2-5	TGTGCCAGCAGTTACAGGGCTAGCGGGGACGGTGAGACCCAGTACTTC	CASSYRASGDGETQYF
TRBV19	.	.	TRBJ2-1	TGTGCCAGTATGAGGGACGGTGACAATGAGCAGTTCTTC	CASMRDGDNEQFF
TRBV4-1	.	few	TRBJ2-7	TGCGCCAGCAGCCAAGAAGGCTGGTCAGAAGAATCCTACGAGCAGTACTTC	CASSQEGWSEESYEQYF
TRBV27	TRBD1	.	TRBJ2-7	TGTGCCACCATCGCAAATACAGGGGGCGCGTCCTACGAGCAGTACTTC	CATIANTGGASYEQYF
TRBV19	.	few	TRBJ2-6	TGTGCCAGTAGTATACTCCCGACAGGGGCCAACGTCCTGACTTTC	CASSILPTGANVLTF
TRBV13	.	.	TRBJ1-2	TGTGCCAGCAGCCCTCCGACAGGAGAGACTAACTATGGCTACACCTTC	CASSPPTGETNYGYTF
TRBV6-2/TRBV6-3	.	many	TRBJ2-1	TGTGCCAGCAGCCTCACTCGGGGGGCCTCCTCCTACAATGAGCAGTTCTTC	CASSLTRGASSYNEQFF
TRBV7-2	TRBD1	many	TRBJ1-2	TGTGCCAGCAGCTCGGGACAGGGTTTGAGCTATGGCTACACCTTC	CASSSGQGLSYGYTF
TRBV7-8	.	few	TRBJ2-1	TGTGCCAGCAGCTTAAAGGGGGGAAGTTACAATGAGCAGTTCTTC	CASSLKGGSYNEQFF
TRBV7-9	.	few	TRBJ1-2	TGTGCCAGCAGCTTAGCGGGCTCTCCACCCCCCGACAGCAAGAGGAAATATGGCTACACCTTC	CASSLAGSPPPDSKRKYGYTF
TRBV20-1	.	many	TRBJ2-1	TGCAGTGCTAGCACCAGGGGCGCCGGCTCCTACAATGAGCAGTTCTTC	CSASTRGAGSYNEQFF
TRBV6-1	.	.	TRBJ1-5	TGTGCCAGCAGTGAAGCGGAGCCCCAGCATTTT	CASSEAEPQHF
TRBV12-3/TRBV12-4	TRBD2	many	TRBJ2-1	TGTGCCAGCATTCTTCTAGCGGGGGAGGTATACAATGAGCAGTTCTTC	CASILLAGEVYNEQFF
TRBV7-9	.	.	TRBJ1-2	TGTGCCAGCAGCCCACCTGCTTTTGGATATGGCTACACCTTC	CASSPPAFGYGYTF
TRBV7-9	TRBD2	few	TRBJ2-1	TGTGCCAGCAGCTTGGGGGGGTACCAATACAATGAGCAGTTCTTC	CASSLGGYQYNEQFF
TRBV4-1	TRBD1	.	TRBJ1-2	TGCGCCAGCAGCCAGGGCAGGGGGGACTATGGCTACACCTTC	CASSQGRGDYGYTF
TRBV27	.	.	TRBJ1-2	TGTGCCAGCAGTTTATCGCTCGAGGGTTGGGGCTATGGCTACACCTTC	CASSLSLEGWGYGYTF
TRBV6-6	.	few	TRBJ2-3	TGTGCCAGCAGTTACGTCTGGACCGATACGCAGTATTTT	CASSYVWTDTQYF
TRBV13	.	.	TRBJ1-1	TGTGCCAGCAGCTTAGGGGGGGGACGAGAAGCTTTCTTT	CASSLGGGREAFF
TRBV10-3	TRBD1	.	TRBJ2-7	TGTGCCATCAGACCGGGACAGGGTACCTACGAGCAGTACTTC	CAIRPGQGTYEQYF
TRBV12-3/TRBV12-4	TRBD1	.	TRBJ2-7	TGTGCCAGCAGTAAACAGGGGGCACCGTCCTACGAGCAGTACTTC	CASSKQGAPSYEQYF
TRBV27	.	few	TRBJ1-1	TGTGCCAGCAGTTTATTCGCGGGCGGCGACACTGAAGCTTTCTTT	CASSLFAGGDTEAFF
TRBV27	.	.	TRBJ1-3	TGTGCCAGCAGTTTATCACCCTCTGGAAACACCATATATTTT	CASSLSPSGNTIYF
TRBV12-3/TRBV12-4	.	.	TRBJ1-5	TGTGTCAGCACCATAGGGGGCAATCAGCCCCAGCATTTT	CVSTIGGNQPQHF
TRBV15	.	.	TRBJ1-5	TGTGCCACCAGCAGAGATAGGGGACTGGCTAAAACCCGCCATTTT	CATSRDRGLAKTRHF
TRBV12-3/TRBV12-4	.	few	TRBJ1-2	TGTGCCAGCAGGTCGGGACAAAATGGCTACACCTTC	CASRSGQNGYTF
TRBV11-2	.	.	TRBJ1-3	TGTGCCAGCTTGGGGGCCGGAAACACCATATATTTT	CASLGAGNTIYF
TRBV4-1	TRBD2	.	TRBJ2-3	TGCGCCAGCAGCCAAGCCGCTAGCGGGGACCCAGATACGCAGTATTTT	CASSQAASGDPDTQYF
TRBV27	.	once	TRBJ2-2	TGTGCCAGCTCCTCTGACAGTGATCGCAACACCGGGGAGCTGTTTTTT	CASSSDSDRNTGELFF
TRBV6-1	.	few	TRBJ1-1	TGTGCCAGCAGTGATCCGAGGACAAGGTACACTGAAGCTTTCTTT	CASSDPRTRYTEAFF
TRBV2	.	.	TRBJ2-7	TGTGCCAGCCTGGACAGAACCTACGAGCAGTACTTC	CASLDRTYEQYF